This entry lists 32 T cell receptor beta chains sequenced from one sample in a study of T cell responses to AZD1222 COVID-19 vaccine (dated by TCRdb to the early 2020s). Interpreted using the paper, the time point label stands for: baseline before first vaccination. The library relied on the immunoSEQ multiplex PCR assay. This immuneACCESS table, as held by TCRdb, lists in-frame sequences with V and J called but not all clones. Of the missing ones, under half trace to an unresolved V gene in checked studies; the others have no known cause. Present in this sample are roughly 100,000 clones, 88% of which were seen just once. The top ten constitute about 8.7% of the sample. The material was peripheral blood, obtained on day 0 of AZD1222 vaccination. The receptors originated from an adult in good health.

The chain employs TRBV5-1 and TRBJ1-1; D is unclear. The germline gives CDR1 SGHRS, CDR2 YFSETQ. The CDR3 has 15 amino acids. V lost 0 bases and J lost 1, with 10 bases in between. The CDR3 sequence: CASSLGPGGNTEAFF. The CDR3 DNA reads TGCGCCAGCAGCTTGGGACCAGGTGGGAACACTGAAGCTTTCTTT. The complete variable domain, with remaining parts taken from reference TRBV5-1 and TRBJ1-1, reads KAGVTQTPRYLIKTRGQQVTLSCSPISGHRSVSWYQQTPGQGLQFLFEYFSETQRNKGNFPGRFSGRQFSNSRSEMNVSTLELGDSALYLCASSLGPGGNTEAFFGQGTRLTVV.

The chain links TRBV7-9 to TRBJ2-1; D possibly uses TRBD1 or TRBD2 (5 bases each). Germline values: CDR1 SEHNR, CDR2 FQNEAQ (reference sequence). With 7 bases removed from V and 1 base from J, the gap between germline ends came to 8 bases. The length of the CDR3 is 13 residues. CDR3 sequence: CASNGGSYNEQFF. CDR3 sequence (DNA): TGTGCCAGCAATGGGGGATCCTACAATGAGCAGTTCTTC. Based on the CDR3 plus reference TRBV7-9 and TRBJ2-1, the full variable domain is DTGVSQNPRHKITKRGQNVTFRCDPISEHNRLYWYRQTLGQGPEFLTYFQNEAQLEKSRLLSDRFSAERPKGSFSTLEIQRTEQGDSAMYLCASNGGSYNEQFFGPGTRLTVL.

The chain is built from TRBV28 and TRBJ2-3; D unclear. Trimming shortened V by 3 bases and J by 0 bases, and 13 bases separated the two germline ends. Germline V CDR1 and CDR2: MDHEN, SYDVKM. This CDR3 comprises 16 residues. The CDR3 region has the DNA TGTGCCAGCAGTTTTATCCTCGCGAGGAGCACAGATACGCAGTATTTT. Its protein is CASSFILARSTDTQYF.

This clone has only one observation. The chain combines TRBV2 with TRBJ1-1, with D uncertain. This CDR3 is 10 amino acids long. Trimming stripped 5 bases from V and 11 bases from J, with 9 bases between. Looked up from germline, CDR1 is SNHLY and CDR2 is FYNNEI. The CDR3 region is CASSKRRAFF. CDR3 in DNA: TGTGCCAGCAGTAAACGTAGGGCTTTCTTT.

This chain connects TRBV9 to TRBJ2-5, with TRBD1 as a possible D gene (5 bases). The CDR3 is 15 residues long. Germline V gene sequence: CDR1 SGDLS, CDR2 YYNGEE. V lost 1 base to trimming and J lost 3 bases, with 13 bases between them. The CDR3 sequence is CASSVIGAEEETQYF. In nucleotides, the CDR3 is TGTGCCAGCAGCGTAATAGGGGCAGAAGAAGAGACCCAGTACTTC.

The chain links TRBV10-3 to TRBJ2-7; D is uncertain. CDR3 length equals 12 residues. In germline, CDR1 is ENHRY, CDR2 SYGVKD. Trimming pared 0 bases from V and 1 base from J, leaving 1 base between. CDR3 coding DNA: TGTGCCATCAGTGAGTCGTCCTACGAGCAGTACTTC. It codes for CAISESSYEQYF.

This sequence joins TRBV7-3 and TRBJ2-1; D is possibly TRBD1 (6 bases). The CDR3 length is 14 residues. V was pared by 1 base and J by 6 bases, with 10 bases between. The germline CDR1 and CDR2 sequences are SGHTA and FQGTGA. As DNA, the CDR3 is TGTGCCAGCAGCTTAATTCTAGGGGGCAATGAGCAGTTCTTC. It specifies CASSLILGGNEQFF.

This clone was counted a single time. The chain carries TRBV19 and TRBJ2-1, with 10 bases fitting TRBD1. The ends lost 6 bases at V and 9 bases at J; junction bases unmatched: 5. Germline CDR1 reads LNHDA; CDR2 reads SQIVND (reference sequence). The CDR3 length is 13 residues. The CDR3 protein is CASRWTGGGEQFF. CDR3 DNA: TGTGCCAGTAGGTGGACAGGGGGTGGTGAGCAGTTCTTC.

A few counts support this clone. The chain couples TRBV6-5 to TRBJ2-7, with D perhaps assigned TRBD1 or TRBD2 (7 bases each). Germline lookup yields CDR1 MNHEY and CDR2 SVGAGI. The V end was cut by 11 bases, the J end by 6 bases, with 20 bases between. This CDR3 is built from 13 residues. The chain's CDR3 is CAGREGAAGEQYF. DNA of the CDR3: TGTGCCGGTAGGGAGGGGGCGGCTGGCGAGCAGTACTTC.

A single count supports this clone. The chain has TRBV7-2 and TRBJ1-5, with D possibly matching TRBD1 (6 bases). The germline gives CDR1 SGHTA, CDR2 FQGNSA. V was trimmed by 1 base and J by 4 bases, leaving 11 bases between them. This CDR3 is 15 amino acids long. The CDR3 sequence: CASSLGDNPNQPQHF. The CDR3 bases are TGTGCCAGCAGCTTAGGGGACAATCCTAATCAGCCCCAGCATTTT. Combining the CDR3 with reference TRBV7-2 and TRBJ1-5 gives the whole variable domain GAGVSQSPSNKVTEKGKDVELRCDPISGHTALYWYRQSLGQGLEFLIYFQGNSAPDKSGLPSDRFSAERTGGSVSTLTIQRTQQEDSAVYLCASSLGDNPNQPQHFGDGTRLSIL.

This sequence joins TRBV6-2 or TRBV6-3 and TRBJ2-5; D is tentatively TRBD1 or TRBD2 (5 bases each). The CDR3 consists of 13 residues. Trimming removed 2 bases at V and 5 bases at J, with 9 bases between. Germline-derived CDR1 and CDR2 are MNHEY and SVGEGT. The CDR3, as DNA: TGTGCCAGCAGTTACGGGGGTAGGGAGACCCAGTACTTC. It translates to CASSYGGRETQYF.

This sequence joins TRBV28 and TRBJ2-1; the match to TRBD1 covers 11 bases. CDR3 length equals 18 residues. Germline values: CDR1 MDHEN, CDR2 SYDVKM. V shed 4 bases, J shed 8 bases, and the junction held 16 bases outside the gene matches. In DNA, the CDR3 is TGTGCCAGCAGTTCATCCTTTGCTCGGGACAGGGGGGTCCATGAGCAGTTCTTC. Its translation is CASSSSFARDRGVHEQFF.

The chain has TRBV28 and TRBJ1-2; 7 nucleotides line up with TRBD1. The V gene's germline CDR1 is MDHEN and CDR2 SYDVKM. The V segment lost 6 bases and the J segment 6 bases; nucleotides outside the gene matches: 10. There are 14 residues in the CDR3. The CDR3 spells CASSTTGERDGYTF. In nucleotides, the CDR3 is TGTGCCAGCAGCACAACAGGGGAAAGGGATGGCTACACCTTC.

The chain joins TRBV15 to TRBJ2-2; D unresolved. This CDR3 spans 13 amino acids. V lost 1 base and J lost 6, with 6 bases in between. The germline CDR1 and CDR2 sequences are LNHNV and YYDKDF (reference sequence). This CDR3 is CATSRVSPGELFF. The DNA of the CDR3 is TGTGCCACCAGCAGAGTATCCCCCGGGGAGCTGTTTTTT.

J is TRBJ2-1 and V is TRBV7-8; 7 nucleotides align to TRBD1. J gave up 9 bases and V 2 bases, and 4 bases lay outside the gene matches. CDR1 is SGHVS and CDR2 is FQNEAQ in the germline V gene. This CDR3 spans 13 amino acids. CDR3 nucleotides: TGTGCCAGCAGCTTATACAGGGGAACTGAGCAGTTCTTC. This gives the protein CASSLYRGTEQFF.

The V gene is TRBV11-2, the J gene TRBJ1-1, with D possibly matching TRBD1 (5 bases). The CDR3 extends over 15 amino acids. V lost 1 base and J lost 9, with 18 bases in between. Germline lookup yields CDR1 SGHAT and CDR2 FQNNGV. CDR3 DNA sequence: TGTGCCAGCAGCTTAGCTGTGACAGAGAGGGTAAAAGCTTTCTTT. Its protein is CASSLAVTERVKAFF. The full variable domain, completed using reference TRBV11-2 and TRBJ1-1, is EAGVAQSPRYKIIEKRQSVAFWCNPISGHATLYWYQQILGQGPKLLIQFQNNGVVDDSQLPKDRFSAERLKGVDSTLKIQPAKLEDSAVYLCASSLAVTERVKAFFGQGTRLTVV.

The rearrangement links TRBV30 to TRBJ2-1; 8 positions agree with TRBD2. The germline CDR1 and CDR2 sequences are GTSNPN and SVGIG (reference sequence). With 5 bases clipped from V and 3 bases from J, the junction kept 15 bases outside the gene matches. The CDR3 consists of 17 residues. Written as DNA, the CDR3 is TGTGCCTGGGGGAACGGCGGGGGGACAACCGTCTACAATGAGCAGTTCTTC. Translation: CAWGNGGGTTVYNEQFF.

The rearrangement joins TRBV9 to TRBJ2-3, with D perhaps matching TRBD1 (6 bases). In germline, CDR1 is SGDLS, CDR2 YYNGEE. V was pared by 4 bases and J by 3 bases, with 18 bases between. The CDR3 length is 16 residues. The CDR3 DNA reads as TGTGCCAGCAGCTCAGTGGACAGTTTGGTGACAGATACGCAGTATTTT. Amino acids: CASSSVDSLVTDTQYF.

This clone is a singleton in its sample. The chain has TRBV19 and TRBJ1-5, with D tentatively TRBD1 (5 bases). The length of the CDR3 is 16 residues. From germline, CDR1 is LNHDA and CDR2 SQIVND (reference sequence). V lost 10 bases and J 0 bases, leaving 19 bases between the germline ends. For the CDR3, the DNA is TGTGCCACCTCGCCCAGGGTCACTTATAGCAATCAGCCCCAGCATTTT. This sequence encodes CATSPRVTYSNQPQHF.

The rearrangement uses TRBV4-2 and TRBJ2-1; 11 bases match TRBD2. The CDR3 totals 16 residues. Germline CDR1 and CDR2: LGHNA and YNFKEQ. The V and J ends lost 0 bases and 8 bases, in that order; junction bases with no gene match: 6. The CDR3 sequence is CASSQDSSGGVDEQFF. In DNA form, the CDR3 reads TGTGCCAGCAGCCAAGATAGTAGCGGGGGGGTCGATGAGCAGTTCTTC.

CDR3 coding DNA: TGCAGTGCTAGTTATTGGACAGGGGCGCAAGAGACCCAGTACTTC. It codes for CSASYWTGAQETQYF. The chain employs TRBV20-1 and TRBJ2-5; 9 nucleotides line up with TRBD1. The J segment lost 2 bases and the V segment lost 3 bases, leaving 7 bases of the junction unmatched. This CDR3 is 15 amino acids long. Germline CDR1 and CDR2: DFQATT and SNEGSKA (reference sequence).

This chain uses TRBV6-5 with TRBJ2-7; D is perhaps TRBD1 (5 bases). The CDR3 has 14 residues. Germline V gives CDR1 MNHEY, CDR2 SVGAGI. V lost 6 bases and J 1 base, leaving 13 bases between the germline ends. The CDR3 reads CASRSGFRSYEQYF. CDR3 DNA sequence: TGTGCCAGCAGATCAGGGTTCCGATCCTACGAGCAGTACTTC.

This clone was detected only once. The chain links TRBV28 to TRBJ2-2, with D hard to call. CDR3 length equals 14 residues. CDR1 and CDR2 from the germline V gene are MDHEN and SYDVKM. V dropped 9 bases and J dropped 1 base, with 12 bases sitting between them. This CDR3 is CASFPSWNTGELFF. CDR3 coding DNA: TGTGCCAGTTTCCCCTCCTGGAACACCGGGGAGCTGTTTTTT.

This sequence joins TRBV27 and TRBJ2-7; D perhaps matches TRBD1 (6 bases). CDR3 length equals 13 residues. V dropped 3 bases and J dropped 1 base, with 7 bases sitting between them. Germline CDR1 MNHEY, CDR2 SMNVEV (reference sequence). CDR3 coding DNA: TGTGCCAGCAGTTTTGGACAGTCCTACGAGCAGTACTTC. Protein: CASSFGQSYEQYF.

The chain employs TRBV4-3 and TRBJ2-3; perhaps TRBD1 as D (5 bases). The CDR3 extends over 16 amino acids. From germline, CDR1 is LGHNA and CDR2 YSLEER. Trimming shortened V by 0 bases and J by 4 bases, and 14 bases separated the two germline ends. In DNA, the CDR3 is TGCGCCAGCAGCCAAGATATCGGTAGGGGCCCAGATACGCAGTATTTT. Protein product: CASSQDIGRGPDTQYF.

The chain joins TRBV28 to TRBJ2-7; 11 bases match TRBD1. V was pared by 6 bases and J by 3 bases, with 4 bases of the junction left unmatched. Germline V gene data show CDR1 as MDHEN and CDR2 as SYDVKM. This CDR3 has 14 residues. The DNA for the CDR3 is TGTGCCAGCAGGGGACAGGGGGGTCGCTACGAGCAGTACTTC. Residues: CASRGQGGRYEQYF.

The CDR3: CASSRTPERSSYNEQFF. The DNA of the CDR3 is TGTGCCAGCAGCCGTACCCCTGAGCGGTCCTCCTACAATGAGCAGTTCTTC. This rearrangement joins TRBV9 to TRBJ2-1, with a tentative D call TRBD2 (5 bases). CDR3 length: 17 amino acids. V lost 4 bases and J 0 bases, leaving 17 bases between the germline ends. Germline V gives CDR1 SGDLS, CDR2 YYNGEE.

This chain links TRBV10-2 with TRBJ1-1, with D possibly matching TRBD1 (5 bases). V dropped 7 bases and J dropped 5 bases, with 14 bases sitting between them. The CDR3 runs to 13 residues. In germline, CDR1 is WSHSY, CDR2 SAAADI. CDR3 amino acids: CASNQGRVTEAFF. CDR3 sequence (DNA): TGCGCCAGCAATCAGGGTAGGGTTACTGAAGCTTTCTTT.

V is TRBV12-3 or TRBV12-4 and J is TRBJ2-3; the D is unclear. This CDR3 has 12 amino acids. With 5 bases removed from V and 0 bases from J, the gap between germline ends came to 3 bases. The DNA for the CDR3 is TGTGCCAGCAGTGAAAGCACAGATACGCAGTATTTT. Translated, it gives CASSESTDTQYF.

This chain joins TRBV9 and TRBJ1-1; D unresolved. This CDR3 region has 14 residues. Germline CDR1 and CDR2: SGDLS and YYNGEE. V was pared by 6 bases and J by 4 bases, with 16 bases between. The CDR3 DNA is TGTGCCAGCAAACTGGGCGATAGCAGCACTGAAGCTTTCTTT. Protein sequence: CASKLGDSSTEAFF.

J is TRBJ1-3 and V is TRBV7-2; D perhaps matches TRBD1 (6 bases). The CDR3 has 15 amino acids. CDR1 and CDR2 from the germline V gene are SGHTA and FQGNSA. V was shortened by 5 bases and J by 4 bases, with 15 bases between the two germline ends. The CDR3 coding sequence is TGTGCCAGCAGCGAACAAACAGGGATAGGAAACACCATATATTTT. Protein sequence: CASSEQTGIGNTIYF.

CDR3 region: CASSRITPIQTGFSSPLHF. CDR3 sequence (DNA): TGTGCCAGCAGTCGCATAACCCCTATCCAGACGGGCTTTTCGTCACCCCTCCACTTT. This chain connects TRBV6-6 to TRBJ1-6; unclear D gene. V lost 5 bases, J lost 10 bases, and 30 bases lay in between. This CDR3 comprises 19 residues. The germline gives CDR1 MNHNY, CDR2 SVGAGI (reference sequence).